Reported below is one T cell receptor (beta chain). The antigen remains undetermined. The data stem from a study of cytomegalovirus exposure and HLA in healthy donors. In the study overall: The roughly 130 validation repertoires used the same platform as the roughly 700 first-cohort repertoires (as reported by a later analysis).

Study outcomes and limitations: Specificity of a few CMV-associated chains for CMV antigens was verified in vitro. Researchers catalogued over 150 TCR beta chains as cytomegalovirus-associated.

With V trimmed by 4 bases and J by 6 bases, 5 bases remained unmatched. Germline V CDR1 and CDR2: SNHLY, FYNNEI. The CDR3 contains 14 residues. Using immunoSEQ multiplex PCR, the repertoire was profiled, and TCRdb retains in-frame clones only, with some absent. The sample records roughly 350,000 clones, roughly 90% being singletons. The sequenced sample consisted of PBMCs. The sequence was obtained from a woman between 18 and 29 years old in good health and CMV-seronegative. V gene TRBV2 combines with J gene TRBJ2-7, with 11 nucleotides matching TRBD1. CDR3 sequence (DNA): TGTGCCAGCAGTGCCGGACAGGGGGCTAGCGAGCAGTACTTC. Translating gives CASSAGQGASEQYF.